This TCR beta chain was documented in a study of T cells after yellow fever vaccination. Overall study results and limits: Abundant clonotypes (contaminants from the bulk population) could be present in FACS-sorted repertoires.

TCRdb called the 5' RACE reads again in MiXCR, with one record for every CDR3 protein. This table holds a few hundred thousand distinct CDR3 sequences, 3% to 4.5% found once. This clonotype was observed a handful of times. Its antigen is as yet unknown. Germline V lookup: CDR1 SQVTM, CDR2 ANQGSEA. The CDR3 spans 12 residues. V was pared by 3 bases and J by 5 bases, with 8 bases between. The sequences come from PBMCs, collected on the day of the yellow fever booster vaccination. V gene TRBV29-1 combines with J gene TRBJ2-1; a weak D match, TRBD2 (5 bases). This receptor was taken from a man aged 18-30 years who received the YFV17D yellow fever vaccine. The chain's CDR3 is CSVDQRNNEQFF. DNA for the CDR3: TGCAGCGTTGACCAGCGGAACAATGAGCAGTTCTTC.